The 31 T cell receptor beta chains given below trace back to one sample, sequenced in a study of T cell repertoires in cytomegalovirus infection (dated by TCRdb to between 2018 and 2021). Sequenced on an Illumina HiSeq 1500. The raw public reads went through TCRdb reprocessing: fastp at Q25, MiXCR clone calling, in-frame beta chains kept. Rows matching on CDR3 protein sequence are summarized as one entry with the most common DNA and genes. For this sample the table gives some 560,000 distinct CDR3 sequences, of which roughly 43% were detected only once. Of the sample, 40% to 60% falls within the top ten clones. What the treatment or condition label conveys for this sample: in vitro stimulation with specific CMV peptide epitopes to enrich CMV-specific T cells. No antigen has been assigned to these receptors. This specimen consisted of cultured PBMCs, obtained from culture after CMV antigen stimulation. These TCRs come from a human donor in good health (CMV status not recorded). Some clones in this sample may be carry-over from other donors' samples.

The V gene is TRBV19, the J gene TRBJ2-7, with no clear D. Trimming pared 1 base from V and 2 bases from J, leaving 6 bases between. The germline V gene has CDR1 LNHDA and CDR2 SQIVND (reference sequence). This CDR3 is built from 13 residues. In DNA, the CDR3 is TGTGCCAGTAGTATAGTTGGGGCCTACGAGCAGTACTTC. Translation gives CASSIVGAYEQYF.

This clonotype was observed a few times. The chain couples TRBV15 to TRBJ2-1, with 10 nucleotides matching TRBD2. This CDR3 is built from 16 residues. CDR1 and CDR2 from the germline V gene are LNHNV and YYDKDF (reference sequence). Trimming at V came to 1 base and at J to 9 bases, leaving 9 bases not matched to a gene. In nucleotides, the CDR3 is TGTGCCACCAGCAGAGGGGGACTAGCGCTGGGCGGTGAGCAGTTCTTC. Amino acid sequence: CATSRGGLALGGEQFF.

The gene calls are TRBV7-6 and TRBJ2-7, with TRBD2 as a possible D gene (5 bases). The CDR3 consists of 14 residues. With 4 bases removed from V and 3 bases from J, the gap between germline ends came to 13 bases. Germline CDR1 SGHVS, CDR2 FNYEAQ. Written as DNA, the CDR3 is TGTGCCAGCAGCTCTCCGAGGGAAAACTACGAGCAGTACTTC. Protein: CASSSPRENYEQYF. Based on the CDR3 plus reference TRBV7-6 and TRBJ2-7, the full variable domain is GAGVSQSPRYKVTKRGQDVALRCDPISGHVSLYWYRQALGQGPEFLTYFNYEAQQDKSGLPNDRFSAERPEGSISTLTIQRTEQRDSAMYRCASSSPRENYEQYFGPGTRLTVT.

This chain links TRBV20-1 with TRBJ2-7, with 8 bases lining up with TRBD1. From germline, CDR1 is DFQATT and CDR2 SNEGSKA (reference sequence). This CDR3 spans 15 amino acids. After removal of 1 base from V and 6 bases from J, the junction contained 11 bases not matched to a gene. The DNA for the CDR3 is TGCAGTGCTAGAGGAAGGACAGGGAATATGATCGAGCAGTACTTC. Translated, it gives CSARGRTGNMIEQYF.

This clonotype was found once. This chain connects TRBV7-4 to TRBJ1-2; TRBD1 might be the D (5 bases). This CDR3 is built from 13 residues. Looked up from germline, CDR1 is SGHVT and CDR2 is SQSDAQ. Trimming cost V 3 bases and J 7 bases, with 12 bases left between them. The CDR3 sequence is CASSFGRRGGYTF. The CDR3 bases are TGTGCCAGCAGCTTCGGAAGAAGGGGTGGCTACACCTTC.

A few counts support this clonotype. This sequence joins TRBV30 and TRBJ1-1; D uncertain. The CDR3 totals 13 residues. The V end lost 2 bases, the J end lost 9 bases, and 16 bases lay between the germline ends. In germline, CDR1 is GTSNPN, CDR2 SVGIG (reference sequence). The CDR3 protein is CAWSPRGPVQAFF. In nucleotides, the CDR3 is TGTGCCTGGAGTCCTCGAGGGCCAGTGCAAGCTTTCTTT. Supplemented by reference TRBV30 and TRBJ1-1, the full variable domain reads SQTIHQWPATLVQPVGSPLSLECTVEGTSNPNLYWYRQAAGRGLQLLFYSVGIGQISSEVPQNLSASRPQDRQFILSSKKLLLSDSGFYLCAWSPRGPVQAFFGQGTRLTVV.

This clonotype has ten or more counts. The chain carries TRBV7-2 and TRBJ1-1; D is uncertain. The V end was cut by 1 base, the J end by 1 base, with 7 bases between. Germline assignment: CDR1 SGHTA and CDR2 FQGNSA. This CDR3 has 14 amino acids. CDR3 bases: TGTGCCAGCAGCTTAGGAAATTGGAACACTGAAGCTTTCTTT. It codes for CASSLGNWNTEAFF.

The chain joins TRBV15 to TRBJ2-1, with D possibly being TRBD2 (6 bases). Trimming removed 8 bases at V and 9 bases at J, with 14 bases between. Germline CDR1 is LNHNV and CDR2 is YYDKDF (reference sequence). The CDR3 is 12 amino acids. This CDR3 is CATLSRGGEQFF. The CDR3 DNA reads TGTGCCACCCTAAGTCGGGGAGGTGAGCAGTTCTTC.

This clonotype occurred many times. The genes are TRBV7-2 and TRBJ1-3; the D is unclear. The CDR3 is 15 residues long. The germline CDR1 and CDR2 sequences are SGHTA and FQGNSA. Trimming left V 1 base short and J 0 bases short, with 7 bases between. CDR3 residues: CASSLEGSSGNTIYF. The DNA for the CDR3 is TGTGCCAGCAGCTTAGAGGGAAGCTCTGGAAACACCATATATTTT.

This clonotype was found many times. The gene calls are TRBV12-5 and TRBJ2-1; possible D gene TRBD2, 5 bases. This CDR3 has 11 residues. Per the germline V gene, CDR1 is LGHNT and CDR2 is FRNRAP. The CDR3 bases are TGTGCCAGCGGATCCTACAATGAGCAGTTCTTC. It is translated as CASGSYNEQFF. Drawing the rest from reference TRBV12-5 and TRBJ2-1, the complete variable domain is DARVTQTPRHKVTEMGQEVTMRCQPILGHNTVFWYRQTMMQGLELLAYFRNRAPLDDSGMPKDRFSAEMPDATLATLKIQPSEPRDSAVYFCASGSYNEQFFGPGTRLTVL.

This clonotype was seen a few times. The chain has TRBV7-8 and TRBJ2-7; maybe TRBD1 (5 bases). Trimming stripped 3 bases from V and 3 bases from J, with 12 bases between. Germline V gene data show CDR1 as SGHVS and CDR2 as FQNEAQ. The CDR3 is 14 residues long. CDR3 residues: CASSFVGRGYEQYF. CDR3 nucleotide sequence: TGTGCCAGCAGCTTTGTGGGTAGGGGCTACGAGCAGTACTTC. The full variable domain, in which reference TRBV7-8 and TRBJ2-7 provide the parts outside the CDR3, is GAGVSQSPRYKVAKRGQDVALRCDPISGHVSLFWYQQALGQGPEFLTYFQNEAQLDKSGLPSDRFFAERPEGSVSTLKIQRTQQEDSAVYLCASSFVGRGYEQYFGPGTRLTVT.

This chain connects TRBV7-9 to TRBJ2-4; 7 nucleotides match TRBD1. Germline V lookup: CDR1 SEHNR, CDR2 FQNEAQ (reference sequence). This CDR3 is built from 15 residues. J was trimmed by 3 bases and V by 1 base; bases with no gene match: 3. The CDR3 here is CASSLEGADKNIQYF. DNA of the CDR3: TGTGCCAGCAGCTTAGAGGGGGCAGACAAAAACATTCAGTACTTC.

The chain carries TRBV7-4 and TRBJ2-6; D is unclear. V was clipped by 4 bases and J by 2 bases, with 15 bases between them. The CDR3 loop spans 17 amino acids. Germline CDR1 is SGHVT and CDR2 is SQSDAQ. CDR3 nucleotides: TGTGCCAGCAGCTCCTCCGCATTCATGGCTGGGGCCAACGTCCTGACTTTC. Its protein is CASSSSAFMAGANVLTF.

The CDR3 DNA follows: TGTGCCAGCACCCTGGGCAGATCTACGCAGTATTTT. It encodes CASTLGRSTQYF. The chain combines TRBV12-3 or TRBV12-4 with TRBJ2-3; D gene ambiguous. The CDR3 is 12 residues long. The ends were cut back, 7 bases at V and 8 bases at J, with 13 bases in the middle.

This clonotype was picked up one time. This chain connects TRBV9 to TRBJ2-5, with 15 bases matching TRBD2. J lost 5 bases, V lost 1 base, and 6 bases had no gene match. The V gene's germline CDR1 is SGDLS and CDR2 YYNGEE. The length of the CDR3 is 17 residues. The CDR3 loop is CASSVSTGTSGGETQYF. The CDR3 coding sequence is TGTGCCAGCAGCGTATCCACTGGGACTAGCGGGGGGGAGACCCAGTACTTC.

V is TRBV5-6 and J is TRBJ1-2; TRBD1 matches 7 bases. Germline trimming cut 2 bases from V and 7 bases from J; bases unmatched to any gene: 5. The CDR3 consists of 13 residues. Per the germline V gene, CDR1 is SGHDT and CDR2 is YYEEEE. In DNA form, the CDR3 reads TGTGCCAGCAGCTTACAGGGGCTTACTGGCTACACCTTC. Its translation: CASSLQGLTGYTF.

Concerning this clonotype: A much larger clone is a single base away; this may be a read error. V and J are TRBV7-8 and TRBJ2-4; 8 nucleotides agree with TRBD1. Trimming removed 5 bases from V and 9 bases from J; junction bases left unmatched: 9. The CDR3 is 14 residues long. CDR1 is SGHVS, CDR2 FQNEAQ, per germline. The CDR3 sequence: CASSPDRVKPIQYF. CDR3 in DNA: TGTGCCAGCAGCCCGGACAGGGTGAAGCCCATTCAGTACTTC.

V gene TRBV7-2 combines with J gene TRBJ2-1; D unclear. The CDR3 contains 15 residues. V was trimmed by 2 bases and J by 1 base, leaving 9 bases between them. In germline, CDR1 is SGHTA, CDR2 FQGNSA. Here the CDR3 DNA reads TGTGCCAGCAGCTTAAATCCTCTTTCCTACAATGAGCAGTTCTTC. Translated: CASSLNPLSYNEQFF.

This clonotype turned up a few times. V is TRBV7-2 and J is TRBJ2-7, with TRBD1 as a possible D gene (7 bases). CDR3 length: 15 residues. V shed 5 bases and J shed 0 bases, with 14 bases lying between them. Germline loops: CDR1 SGHTA, CDR2 FQGNSA. CDR3 sequence reads: CASSPGGGTSYEQYF. The CDR3 bases are TGTGCCAGCAGCCCAGGGGGAGGTACCTCCTACGAGCAGTACTTC. Full variable domain (remainder filled in from reference TRBV7-2 and TRBJ2-7): GAGVSQSPSNKVTEKGKDVELRCDPISGHTALYWYRQSLGQGLEFLIYFQGNSAPDKSGLPSDRFSAERTGGSVSTLTIQRTQQEDSAVYLCASSPGGGTSYEQYFGPGTRLTVT.

This clonotype was counted many times. The rearrangement joins TRBV7-2 to TRBJ2-5; D not certain. The V and J ends lost 0 bases and 0 bases respectively, with 5 bases between them. The CDR3 is 14 amino acids. Germline V CDR1 and CDR2: SGHTA, FQGNSA. The CDR3 loop reads CASSLARDQETQYF. For the CDR3, the DNA is TGTGCCAGCAGCTTAGCTCGGGACCAAGAGACCCAGTACTTC.

This chain joins TRBV4-1 and TRBJ2-7; possibly TRBD2 for D (5 bases). V lost 10 bases to trimming and J lost 3 bases, with 16 bases between them. The CDR3 spans 13 residues. Germline CDR1 reads MGHRA; CDR2 reads YSYEKL. The CDR3 spells CAIGSQEGYEQYF. The CDR3, as DNA: TGCGCCATCGGATCACAAGAGGGCTACGAGCAGTACTTC.

A single count supports this clonotype. The chain is built from TRBV28 and TRBJ2-3; TRBD2 matches 8 bases. After removal of 9 bases from V and 1 base from J, the junction contained 3 bases not matched to a gene. This CDR3 has 13 amino acids. Germline CDR1 MDHEN, CDR2 SYDVKM. The CDR3 is CASIGGGTDTQYF. The DNA for the CDR3 is TGTGCCAGTATCGGGGGGGGCACAGATACGCAGTATTTT.

This clonotype has more than one count but fewer than ten. This sequence joins TRBV6-6 and TRBJ1-1; no clear D. Trimming pared 2 bases from V and 1 base from J, leaving 11 bases between. The CDR3 is 15 amino acids. Germline values: CDR1 MNHNY, CDR2 SVGAGI (reference sequence). The CDR3 spells CASSYPRHQNTEAFF. The CDR3 DNA reads as TGTGCCAGCAGTTACCCTAGACATCAGAACACTGAAGCTTTCTTT.

The chain couples TRBV6-8 to TRBJ2-1; D remains ambiguous. The ends were cut back, 2 bases at V and 5 bases at J, with 10 bases in the middle. The CDR3 is made up of 14 amino acids. The germline V gene has CDR1 MNHGY and CDR2 SAAAGT. The CDR3 is CASSYGVAHNEQFF. In nucleotides, the CDR3 is TGTGCCAGCAGTTACGGGGTTGCGCACAATGAGCAGTTCTTC.

The sample holds many counts of this clonotype. The chain has TRBV7-2 and TRBJ2-3; no firm D call. Germline assignment: CDR1 SGHTA and CDR2 FQGNSA. The ends were cut back, 7 bases at V and 0 bases at J, with 11 bases in the middle. There are 14 residues in the CDR3. The CDR3: CASTGSPSTDTQYF. The CDR3 nucleotides are TGTGCCAGCACCGGCTCCCCGAGCACAGATACGCAGTATTTT.

The V gene is TRBV6-5, the J gene TRBJ2-7, with 9 bases identical to TRBD2. CDR3 length: 14 residues. Per germline, CDR1 MNHEY and CDR2 SVGAGI. Germline trimming cut 7 bases from V and 5 bases from J; bases unmatched to any gene: 9. The CDR3 loop reads CASMGRGGLHEQYF. The CDR3 DNA reads TGTGCCAGCATGGGGCGGGGGGGCCTCCACGAGCAGTACTTC.

This clonotype turned up a few times. The chain links TRBV10-3 to TRBJ2-2, with unresolved D. The germline gives CDR1 ENHRY, CDR2 SYGVKD. V lost 8 bases to trimming and J lost 0 bases, with 7 bases between them. This CDR3 region has 13 residues. CDR3 sequence (DNA): TGTGCCATCCGAGCCCCGAACACCGGGGAGCTGTTTTTT. It yields the protein CAIRAPNTGELFF.

Only a few counts were recorded for this clonotype. The chain has TRBV12-3 or TRBV12-4 and TRBJ1-1; weak D call: TRBD1 (6 bases). Between the trimmed V and J ends, which lost 7 bases and 1 base, there was a span of 16 bases. This CDR3 has 15 residues. The CDR3 is CASTGGRGWNTEAFF. The CDR3 region has the DNA TGTGCCAGCACTGGGGGCAGGGGATGGAACACTGAAGCTTTCTTT.

J is TRBJ1-4 and V is TRBV19; D not resolved. CDR3 size: 15 residues. The V gene lost 9 bases and the J gene lost 0 bases, with 14 bases spanning the gap. Germline V CDR1 and CDR2: LNHDA, SQIVND (reference sequence). CDR3 nucleotides: TGTGCCAGCTATAGTAAGGGCACAACTAATGAAAAACTGTTTTTT. This translates into CASYSKGTTNEKLFF.

This clonotype was detected only a few times. The chain couples TRBV7-2 to TRBJ2-7; D possibly corresponds to TRBD1 (6 bases). Germline values: CDR1 SGHTA, CDR2 FQGNSA. Trimming pared 1 base from V and 4 bases from J, leaving 14 bases between. The CDR3 runs 15 residues. The CDR3 coding sequence is TGTGCCAGCAGCTTAGACCAGGGGTTAATATACGAGCAGTACTTC. It encodes CASSLDQGLIYEQYF.

This clonotype was counted a few times. CDR3 loop: CASSPPMVYNEQFF. In DNA, the CDR3 is TGTGCCAGCAGCCCCCCTATGGTCTACAATGAGCAGTTCTTC. The V gene is TRBV7-2, the J gene TRBJ2-1; no reliable D call. Deletions cut 5 bases from V and 3 bases from J, with 11 bases between. The CDR3 consists of 14 residues. Germline V gene lookup returns CDR1 SGHTA and CDR2 FQGNSA.